The entry that follows covers one T cell receptor beta chain sequence. PCR used 60 Vbeta primers and 13 Jbeta primers. Profiling relied on immunoSEQ multiplex PCR, and the TCRdb table lists in-frame clones only, not all of them. The data contain a few hundred thousand clones, roughly 80% of them singletons. This specimen comes from a study of cytomegalovirus exposure and HLA in healthy donors. Study-level information: Researchers found that roughly 77% of under 450 genotyped donors fell within the Caucasian-associated ancestry cluster.

This CDR3 comprises 16 residues. The V segment lost 3 bases and the J segment 1 base; nucleotides outside the gene matches: 4. Germline V gene data show CDR1 as LGHNA and CDR2 as YSLEER. Sequencing was performed on PBMCs. V is TRBV4-3 and J is TRBJ2-3; 10 bases are a match to TRBD2. This sequence was found in a man between 25 and 39 years old in good health and CMV-seronegative. As DNA, the CDR3 is TGCGCCAGCAGCCAGATAGCGGGGGGAGGCACAGATACGCAGTATTTT. It codes for CASSQIAGGGTDTQYF.